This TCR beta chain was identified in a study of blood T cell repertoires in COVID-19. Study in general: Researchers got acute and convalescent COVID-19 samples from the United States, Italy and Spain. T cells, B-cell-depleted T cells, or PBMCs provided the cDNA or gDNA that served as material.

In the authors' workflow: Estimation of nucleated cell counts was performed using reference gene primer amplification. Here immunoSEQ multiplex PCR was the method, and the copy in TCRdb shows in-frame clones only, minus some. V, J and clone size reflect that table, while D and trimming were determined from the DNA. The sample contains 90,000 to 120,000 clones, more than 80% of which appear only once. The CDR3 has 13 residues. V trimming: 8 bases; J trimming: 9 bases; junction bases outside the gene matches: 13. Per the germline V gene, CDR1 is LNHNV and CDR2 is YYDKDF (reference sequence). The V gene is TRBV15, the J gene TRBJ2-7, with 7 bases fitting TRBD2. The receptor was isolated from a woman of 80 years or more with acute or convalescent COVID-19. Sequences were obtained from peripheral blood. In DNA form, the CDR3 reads TGTGCCACCGCGGGACTACACTGGTCCGGGCAGTACTTC. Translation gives CATAGLHWSGQYF. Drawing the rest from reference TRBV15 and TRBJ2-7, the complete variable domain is DAMVIQNPRYQVTQFGKPVTLSCSQTLNHNVMYWYQQKSSQAPKLLFHYYDKDFNNEADTPDNFQSRRPNTSFCFLDIRSPGLGDTAMYLCATAGLHWSGQYFGPGTRLTVT.